This is a list of T cell receptor beta chains from one sample in a study of T cell responses to AZD1222 COVID-19 vaccine. Assay used: immunoSEQ multiplex PCR; TCRdb lists only in-frame clones, some missing. The data contain under 140,000 clones, 94% of them seen just once; the ten biggest clones take up 2.9%. The sequencing here drew on peripheral blood, taken 28 days after the second AZD1222 dose. Source of these receptors: an adult who received the AZD1222 COVID-19 vaccine. The CDR3 runs from the conserved cysteine through the conserved F or W. The order of the fields is V gene, D gene, clone size, J gene, CDR3 protein, CDR3 DNA. The D gene is left open where the match is weak. Only part of the rows carry a size: once, few, many, or a class if the clone is expanded.

v_gene: TRBV6-1
d_gene: .
abundance: .
j_gene: TRBJ1-2
CDR3aa: CASSEEPGTYGYTF
CDR3nt: TGTGCCAGCAGTGAAGAACCGGGTACCTATGGCTACACCTTC

v_gene: TRBV11-3
d_gene: TRBD2
abundance: .
j_gene: TRBJ2-3
CDR3aa: CASSPAGRTDTQYF
CDR3nt: TGTGCCAGCAGCCCAGCGGGGCGCACAGATACGCAGTATTTT

v_gene: TRBV27
d_gene: .
abundance: .
j_gene: TRBJ1-1
CDR3aa: CASSSFDWQGEAFF
CDR3nt: TGTGCCAGCAGTTCGTTCGATTGGCAGGGTGAAGCTTTCTTT

v_gene: TRBV5-1
d_gene: TRBD1
abundance: .
j_gene: TRBJ1-2
CDR3aa: CASSLGDSKVVGYTF
CDR3nt: TGCGCCAGCAGCTTGGGGGACAGTAAAGTCGTCGGCTACACCTTC

v_gene: TRBV4-1
d_gene: .
abundance: .
j_gene: TRBJ2-5
CDR3aa: CASSQVPSSDRYRDF
CDR3nt: TGCGCCAGCAGCCAAGTACCCTCCTCAGATAGATATAGGGACTTC

v_gene: TRBV11-2
d_gene: TRBD2
abundance: .
j_gene: TRBJ2-1
CDR3aa: CASSQAGGDNEQFF
CDR3nt: TGTGCCAGCAGCCAAGCGGGGGGAGACAATGAGCAGTTCTTC

v_gene: TRBV4-2
d_gene: .
abundance: .
j_gene: TRBJ2-7
CDR3aa: CASSQEQGKNEQYF
CDR3nt: TGTGCCAGCAGCCAAGAACAAGGGAAAAACGAGCAGTACTTC

v_gene: TRBV29-1
d_gene: .
abundance: .
j_gene: TRBJ2-2
CDR3aa: CSVELFQGPNTGELFF
CDR3nt: TGCAGCGTTGAATTGTTTCAGGGGCCAAACACCGGGGAGCTGTTTTTT

v_gene: TRBV4-2
d_gene: TRBD2
abundance: .
j_gene: TRBJ2-7
CDR3aa: CASSQVGTSYEQYF
CDR3nt: TGTGCCAGCAGCCAAGTTGGGACTAGCTACGAGCAGTACTTC

v_gene: TRBV19
d_gene: .
abundance: .
j_gene: TRBJ1-1
CDR3aa: CASSVTGFAMNTEAFF
CDR3nt: TGTGCCAGTAGTGTCACAGGGTTTGCCATGAACACTGAAGCTTTCTTT

v_gene: TRBV19
d_gene: .
abundance: .
j_gene: TRBJ2-7
CDR3aa: CASSLAGTPGHEQYF
CDR3nt: TGTGCCAGTAGTTTAGCCGGGACTCCCGGTCACGAGCAGTACTTC

v_gene: TRBV5-1
d_gene: .
abundance: .
j_gene: TRBJ1-1
CDR3aa: CASTHGGGRTEAFF
CDR3nt: TGCGCCAGCACACATGGCGGGGGGCGCACAGAAGCTTTCTTT

v_gene: TRBV10-3
d_gene: TRBD1
abundance: .
j_gene: TRBJ1-2
CDR3aa: CAISSRGQGYGYTF
CDR3nt: TGTGCCATCAGCTCCAGGGGGCAGGGCTATGGCTACACCTTC

v_gene: TRBV7-6
d_gene: .
abundance: .
j_gene: TRBJ1-3
CDR3aa: CASSPRGNSGNTIYF
CDR3nt: TGTGCCAGCAGCCCGCGGGGGAACTCTGGAAACACCATATATTTT

v_gene: TRBV7-8
d_gene: .
abundance: .
j_gene: TRBJ1-2
CDR3aa: CASGARGNYGYTF
CDR3nt: TGTGCCAGCGGAGCCAGGGGTAACTATGGCTACACCTTC

v_gene: TRBV2
d_gene: TRBD1
abundance: .
j_gene: TRBJ1-5
CDR3aa: CASSARTGTVNQPQHF
CDR3nt: TGTGCCAGCAGCGCCCGGACAGGGACGGTCAATCAGCCCCAGCATTTT

v_gene: TRBV29-1
d_gene: .
abundance: .
j_gene: TRBJ2-1
CDR3aa: CSVESLLSSYNEQFF
CDR3nt: TGCAGCGTTGAAAGCCTCCTTAGCTCCTACAATGAGCAGTTCTTC

v_gene: TRBV27
d_gene: .
abundance: .
j_gene: TRBJ1-2
CDR3aa: CASRISPNYGYTF
CDR3nt: TGTGCCAGCAGAATCTCACCTAACTATGGCTACACCTTC

v_gene: TRBV2
d_gene: .
abundance: .
j_gene: TRBJ2-2
CDR3aa: CATTLERVGELFF
CDR3nt: TGTGCCACCACCCTCGAGCGGGTCGGGGAGCTGTTTTTT

v_gene: TRBV25-1
d_gene: TRBD1
abundance: .
j_gene: TRBJ1-2
CDR3aa: CASSEYGQGVGYTF
CDR3nt: TGTGCCAGCAGTGAATACGGACAGGGCGTTGGCTACACCTTC

v_gene: TRBV29-1
d_gene: .
abundance: .
j_gene: TRBJ2-2
CDR3aa: CSVADGNTGELFF
CDR3nt: TGCAGCGTCGCGGACGGAAACACCGGGGAGCTGTTTTTT

v_gene: TRBV2
d_gene: .
abundance: .
j_gene: TRBJ1-6
CDR3aa: CASCPVYIYSPLHF
CDR3nt: TGTGCCAGCTGTCCGGTCTATATTTATTCACCCCTCCACTTT

v_gene: TRBV19
d_gene: TRBD1
abundance: .
j_gene: TRBJ2-2
CDR3aa: CASSMRQGANTGELFF
CDR3nt: TGTGCCAGTAGTATGAGACAGGGGGCGAACACCGGGGAGCTGTTTTTT

v_gene: TRBV2
d_gene: TRBD1
abundance: .
j_gene: TRBJ2-2
CDR3aa: CASGGQGNTGELFF
CDR3nt: TGTGCCAGCGGGGGACAGGGGAACACCGGGGAGCTGTTTTTT

v_gene: TRBV19
d_gene: .
abundance: .
j_gene: TRBJ2-3
CDR3aa: CASSPRTSTDTQYF
CDR3nt: TGTGCCAGTAGTCCTCGGACTAGCACAGATACGCAGTATTTT

v_gene: TRBV4-1
d_gene: TRBD2
abundance: .
j_gene: TRBJ2-7
CDR3aa: CASSQELAGVPYEQYF
CDR3nt: TGCGCCAGCAGCCAAGAGCTAGCGGGAGTCCCCTACGAGCAGTACTTC

v_gene: TRBV6-5
d_gene: TRBD1
abundance: once
j_gene: TRBJ2-1
CDR3aa: CASRGTGGIWGEQFF
CDR3nt: TGTGCCAGCAGGGGGACAGGGGGCATTTGGGGTGAGCAGTTCTTC

v_gene: TRBV13
d_gene: TRBD1
abundance: .
j_gene: TRBJ1-2
CDR3aa: CASSPGQGAIGYGYTF
CDR3nt: TGTGCCAGCAGCCCCGGACAGGGGGCAATTGGCTATGGCTACACCTTC

v_gene: TRBV5-1
d_gene: TRBD1
abundance: .
j_gene: TRBJ1-4
CDR3aa: CASSWGRGQNEKLFF
CDR3nt: TGCGCCAGCAGCTGGGGCAGGGGGCAGAATGAAAAACTGTTTTTT

v_gene: TRBV11-2
d_gene: TRBD1
abundance: .
j_gene: TRBJ1-2
CDR3aa: CASSSLTGIRGGYTF
CDR3nt: TGTGCCAGCAGCTCCTTGACAGGGATTCGTGGAGGCTACACCTTC

v_gene: TRBV13
d_gene: TRBD1
abundance: .
j_gene: TRBJ2-4
CDR3aa: CASSLQGAQKNIQYF
CDR3nt: TGTGCCAGCAGCTTACAGGGGGCGCAAAAAAACATTCAGTACTTC

v_gene: TRBV7-8
d_gene: .
abundance: .
j_gene: TRBJ2-1
CDR3aa: CASSLMTEQFF
CDR3nt: TGTGCCAGCAGCTTAATGACGGAGCAGTTCTTC